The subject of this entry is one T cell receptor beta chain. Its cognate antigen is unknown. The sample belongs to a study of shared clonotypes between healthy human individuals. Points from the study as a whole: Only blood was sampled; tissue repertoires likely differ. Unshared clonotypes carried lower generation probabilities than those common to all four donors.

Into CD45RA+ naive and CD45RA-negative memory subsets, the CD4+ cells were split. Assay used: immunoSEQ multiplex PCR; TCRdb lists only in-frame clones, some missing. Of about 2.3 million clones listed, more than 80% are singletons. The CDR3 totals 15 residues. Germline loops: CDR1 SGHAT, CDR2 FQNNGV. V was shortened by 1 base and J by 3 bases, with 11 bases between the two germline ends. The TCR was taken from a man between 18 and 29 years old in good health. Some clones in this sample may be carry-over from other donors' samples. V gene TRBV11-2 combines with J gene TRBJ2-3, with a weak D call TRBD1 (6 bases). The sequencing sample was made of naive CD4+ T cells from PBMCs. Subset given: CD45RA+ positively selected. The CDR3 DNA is TGTGCCAGCAGCTTAGTCAGGGGTCCAACAGATACGCAGTATTTT. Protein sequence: CASSLVRGPTDTQYF.